What follows are 3 T cell receptor beta chains derived from one specimen sequenced in a study of read filtering for tumor transcriptome and immune sequencing. From roughly 390 ng of RNA, a library with molecular barcoded alpha/delta and beta/gamma adaptors was made. Each CDR3 protein is one row after TCRdb ran MiXCR on the reads. Altogether 25,000 to 35,000 distinct CDR3 sequences are present, over 13% being singletons, with the ten largest covering roughly two fifths. The material sequenced was a population of CD138-negative cells sorted from bone marrow. These receptors were collected from a donor at least 40 years old with multiple myeloma.

This clonotype was counted once. A far larger clone is just one base off, so this is likely a read error. This chain joins TRBV12-3 or TRBV12-4 and TRBJ2-5; 7 positions agree with TRBD2. V was clipped by 5 bases and J by 5 bases; unmatched bases: 8. This CDR3 has 14 residues. CDR3 region: CASSDTGGGETQYF. In nucleotides, the CDR3 is TGTGCCAGCAGTGATACCGGGGGAGGGGAGACCCAGTACTTC.

The CDR3 here is CASSSGTGQYF. The CDR3 nucleotides read TGTGCCAGCAGTAGCGGGACAGGACAGTACTTC. The chain joins TRBV12-3 or TRBV12-4 to TRBJ2-7; D is possibly TRBD1 (8 bases). Trimming left V 5 bases short and J 10 bases short, with 12 bases between. The CDR3 consists of 11 residues.

This clonotype occurred many times. The rearrangement joins TRBV15 to TRBJ1-1, with D possibly TRBD1 on 6 matching bases. There are 16 residues in the CDR3. Between the trimmed V and J ends, which lost 0 bases and 1 base, there was a span of 12 bases. Germline V gene lookup returns CDR1 LNHNV and CDR2 YYDKDF (reference sequence). CDR3 loop: CATSRDPTRGNTEAFF. The CDR3 DNA is TGTGCCACCAGCAGAGATCCCACCAGGGGGAACACTGAAGCTTTCTTT.